These 29 T cell receptor beta chains came from one sample sequenced in a study of blood T cell repertoires in COVID-19. The repertoire was sequenced with immunoSEQ multiplex PCR; TCRdb's copy has only in-frame clones and lacks some. This table holds about 440,000 clones, 85% to 90% found once. The specimen sequenced was peripheral blood. These TCRs come from a woman aged 25 to 39 with acute or convalescent COVID-19.

The genes are TRBV6-5 and TRBJ2-6; D remains unclear. Trimming left V 4 bases short and J 0 bases short, with 7 bases between. The length of the CDR3 is 15 residues. CDR1 MNHEY and CDR2 SVGAGI come from the germline V gene. This CDR3 is CASSSMLSGANVLTF. The DNA for the CDR3 is TGTGCCAGCAGTTCTATGCTCTCTGGGGCCAACGTCCTGACTTTC.

CDR3 nucleotides: TGTGCCAGCAGCCTGGGCAGGGAAATCTACAATGAGCAGTTCTTC. Its translation: CASSLGREIYNEQFF. The gene calls are TRBV14 and TRBJ2-1, with D tentatively TRBD1 (5 bases). V lost 4 bases to trimming and J lost 3 bases, with 13 bases between them. CDR1 SGHDN and CDR2 FVKESK come from the germline V gene. The CDR3 is 15 amino acids. Full variable domain (remainder filled in from reference TRBV14 and TRBJ2-1): EAGVTQFPSHSVIEKGQTVTLRCDPISGHDNLYWYRRVMGKEIKFLLHFVKESKQDESGMPNNRFLAERTGGTYSTLKVQPAELEDSGVYFCASSLGREIYNEQFFGPGTRLTVL.

The CDR3 loop is CASLQQGGSSYEQYF. In DNA form, the CDR3 reads TGTGCCAGCCTTCAGCAGGGGGGTTCTTCCTACGAGCAGTACTTC. This rearrangement joins TRBV27 to TRBJ2-7, with D possibly being TRBD1 (7 bases). The CDR3 runs 15 residues. V was clipped by 8 bases and J by 1 base, with 18 bases between them. Germline CDR1 MNHEY, CDR2 SMNVEV (reference sequence).

V is TRBV3-1 (or the pseudogene TRBV3-2) and J is TRBJ2-5, with 9 bases fitting TRBD2. The ends lost 3 bases at V and 7 bases at J; junction bases unmatched: 9. Per germline, CDR1 LGHDT and CDR2 YNNKEL (reference sequence). This CDR3 is built from 15 residues. The CDR3 region has the DNA TGTGCCAGCAGCCAGGGGGGACTAGCATTGGGGACCCAGTACTTC. Amino acid sequence: CASSQGGLALGTQYF.

The J gene is TRBJ2-7, the V gene TRBV28; D might be TRBD2 (6 bases). Per the germline V gene, CDR1 is MDHEN and CDR2 is SYDVKM. The CDR3 runs to 16 residues. The V end was cut by 7 bases, the J end by 0 bases, with 19 bases between. CDR3 in amino acids: CASMRRGGISSYEQYF. In DNA form, the CDR3 reads TGTGCCAGCATGAGGAGGGGCGGCATCAGCTCCTACGAGCAGTACTTC.

The CDR3 region is CASSAGTINSPLHF. CDR3 nucleotides: TGTGCCAGCAGTGCCGGGACAATTAATTCACCCCTCCACTTT. The rearrangement links TRBV6-6 to TRBJ1-6; possibly TRBD1 for D (6 bases). This CDR3 is 14 amino acids long. The germline V gene encodes CDR1 MNHNY and CDR2 SVGAGI (reference sequence). Trimming removed 5 bases at V and 6 bases at J, with 11 bases between.

The V gene is TRBV7-6, the J gene TRBJ2-5; the match to TRBD1 covers 7 bases. The ends lost 0 bases at V and 4 bases at J; junction bases unmatched: 5. This CDR3 has 15 residues. Germline assignment: CDR1 SGHVS and CDR2 FNYEAQ. The CDR3 is CASSLAPGGAETQYF. In DNA, the CDR3 is TGTGCCAGCAGCTTAGCTCCAGGGGGTGCAGAGACCCAGTACTTC.

The chain links TRBV30 to TRBJ1-5; D is unclear. This CDR3 spans 13 amino acids. The V gene lost 3 bases and the J gene lost 5 bases, with 11 bases spanning the gap. CDR1 is GTSNPN and CDR2 is SVGIG in the germline V gene (reference sequence). The CDR3 DNA follows: TGTGCCTGGAGCCTCTCGGGTGATCAGCCCCAGCATTTT. This translates into CAWSLSGDQPQHF.

This clone was recorded once. V gene TRBV2 combines with J gene TRBJ2-3; 10 nucleotides align to TRBD2. The CDR3 has 15 amino acids. Germline CDR1 reads SNHLY; CDR2 reads FYNNEI. With V trimmed by 10 bases and J by 4 bases, 11 bases remained unmatched. The CDR3 region has the DNA TGTGCCACCCTCCCCGAACTAGCGGGACCAGATACGCAGTATTTT. It encodes CATLPELAGPDTQYF.

This rearrangement joins TRBV5-6 to TRBJ1-2, with D unresolved. The CDR3 runs 16 residues. V was clipped by 0 bases and J by 7 bases, with 19 bases between them. Germline assignment: CDR1 SGHDT and CDR2 YYEEEE. The CDR3: CASSLGRRVVWSGYTF. DNA of the CDR3: TGTGCCAGCAGCTTGGGGAGACGTGTCGTATGGAGTGGCTACACCTTC.

This clone was observed a single time. The rearrangement uses TRBV5-4 and TRBJ1-6; the match to TRBD1 covers 9 bases. The germline gives CDR1 SGHNT, CDR2 YYREEE (reference sequence). Trimming removed 4 bases from V and 9 bases from J; junction bases left unmatched: 5. The CDR3 loop spans 14 amino acids. The CDR3 spells CASSLGQGISPLHF. Written as DNA, the CDR3 is TGTGCCAGCAGCCTAGGACAGGGGATTTCACCCCTCCACTTT.

This chain uses TRBV6-5 with TRBJ1-5; D gene unclear. Trimming cost V 6 bases and J 7 bases, with 16 bases left between them. Germline V gene data show CDR1 as MNHEY and CDR2 as SVGAGI. The CDR3 extends over 14 amino acids. The chain's CDR3 is CASSDRGIGQPQHF. CDR3 in DNA: TGTGCCAGCAGCGACCGGGGTATCGGCCAGCCCCAGCATTTT.

The chain couples TRBV5-1 to TRBJ2-3, with 7 positions matching TRBD2. CDR3 length: 15 residues. Looked up from germline, CDR1 is SGHRS and CDR2 is YFSETQ. Trimming cost V 4 bases and J 2 bases; bases outside gene matches: 7. The CDR3 spells CASSPGTTNTDTQYF. The DNA for the CDR3 is TGCGCCAGCAGCCCCGGGACTACTAACACAGATACGCAGTATTTT.

The V and J genes are TRBV6-5 and TRBJ2-3; 10 bases line up with TRBD1. Germline V CDR1 and CDR2: MNHEY, SVGAGI. The J segment lost 1 base and the V segment lost 6 bases, leaving 4 bases of the junction unmatched. CDR3 length: 15 residues. CDR3 coding DNA: TGTGCCAGCAGACGACAGGGGGCCGGCACAGATACGCAGTATTTT. The encoded protein is CASRRQGAGTDTQYF.

The chain uses TRBV12-3 or TRBV12-4 and TRBJ1-1, with 10 bases fitting TRBD1. V lost 7 bases, J lost 4 bases, and 3 bases stayed unmatched. This CDR3 has 13 amino acids. The CDR3 is CASKRTGGTEAFF. In nucleotides, the CDR3 is TGTGCCAGCAAAAGGACAGGGGGCACTGAAGCTTTCTTT.

V and J are TRBV12-3 or TRBV12-4 and TRBJ1-2, with D possibly matching TRBD1 (6 bases). The length of the CDR3 is 11 residues. Trimming removed 6 bases at V and 7 bases at J, with 9 bases between. CDR3 nucleotides: TGTGCCAGCAGGAACAGGGCTGGCTACACCTTC. It yields the protein CASRNRAGYTF.

The CDR3 region has the DNA TGTGCCAGCAGCATAATCCGAGCAGGGATTGTATACGAGCAGTACTTC. It yields the protein CASSIIRAGIVYEQYF. This chain links TRBV21-1 with TRBJ2-7; no DNA check was done on the table's D call, TRBD1. TRBV21-1 is labeled a pseudogene. This CDR3 region has 16 residues.

CDR3 nucleotide sequence: TGTGCCAGCACCCTAGGGGGGGACACTGAAGCTTTCTTT. Amino acids: CASTLGGDTEAFF. This chain links TRBV5-6 with TRBJ1-1, with D possibly TRBD1 on 6 matching bases. The CDR3 contains 13 residues. Germline CDR1 SGHDT, CDR2 YYEEEE. V was shortened by 6 bases and J by 3 bases, with 12 bases between the two germline ends.

The rearrangement joins TRBV6-4 to TRBJ2-7; D uncertain. Trimming shortened V by 7 bases and J by 3 bases, and 10 bases separated the two germline ends. This CDR3 is built from 12 residues. Germline V CDR1 and CDR2: MRHNA, SNTAGT. The CDR3 region is CASTQEVYEQYF. DNA of the CDR3: TGTGCCAGCACCCAGGAAGTCTACGAGCAGTACTTC.

The table lists this clone with a count of one. V and J are TRBV5-4 and TRBJ2-5; TRBD2 matches 8 bases. From germline, CDR1 is SGHNT and CDR2 YYREEE (reference sequence). The CDR3 has 16 residues. V was clipped by 3 bases and J by 5 bases; unmatched bases: 12. Here the CDR3 DNA reads TGTGCCAGCAGCTACGAACCTAGCGGGCTGGGGGAGACCCAGTACTTC. This sequence encodes CASSYEPSGLGETQYF.

The chain is built from TRBV30 and TRBJ1-2, with a tentative D call TRBD1 (6 bases). This CDR3 comprises 15 residues. Germline CDR1 GTSNPN, CDR2 SVGIG (reference sequence). V lost 2 bases and J lost 4, with 17 bases in between. The CDR3 region is CAWSPGTLWRYGYTF. Here the CDR3 DNA reads TGTGCCTGGAGTCCCGGGACACTTTGGCGCTATGGCTACACCTTC.

The V call is TRBV7-8, the J call TRBJ2-1; perhaps TRBD2 as D (5 bases). This CDR3 spans 16 amino acids. The V gene lost 0 bases and the J gene lost 0 bases, with 9 bases spanning the gap. CDR1 SGHVS and CDR2 FQNEAQ come from the germline V gene. CDR3 region: CASSLAPGSSYNEQFF. In nucleotides, the CDR3 is TGTGCCAGCAGCTTAGCGCCGGGGAGCTCCTACAATGAGCAGTTCTTC.

On this clone itself: Other DNA sequences of this sample code for an identical CDR3. This chain uses TRBV3-1 (or the pseudogene TRBV3-2) with TRBJ2-5; 11 nucleotides match TRBD2. The trim removed 5 bases at V and 3 bases at J, leaving 2 bases unmatched. The CDR3 runs 14 residues. Germline V gives CDR1 LGHDT, CDR2 YNNKEL (reference sequence). The CDR3 region is CASSYSGGEETQYF. The CDR3 DNA reads TGTGCCAGCAGCTATAGCGGGGGGGAAGAGACCCAGTACTTC.

The V gene is TRBV6-1, the J gene TRBJ1-5; no clear D. Between the trimmed V and J ends, which lost 1 base and 5 bases, there was a span of 6 bases. This CDR3 has 13 amino acids. Germline values: CDR1 MNHNS, CDR2 SASEGT. The CDR3, as DNA: TGTGCCAGCAGTGAAGTTTCGGATCAGCCCCAGCATTTT. Translated: CASSEVSDQPQHF.

The CDR3 is CSVGQGIEQFF. DNA for the CDR3: TGCAGCGTTGGACAGGGGATTGAGCAGTTCTTC. The chain is built from TRBV29-1 and TRBJ2-1; 8 bases fit TRBD1. Germline V gives CDR1 SQVTM, CDR2 ANQGSEA. The V segment lost 4 bases and the J segment 9 bases; nucleotides outside the gene matches: 2. This CDR3 spans 11 amino acids.

The chain couples TRBV11-2 to TRBJ2-7; 8 bases are a match to TRBD1. The CDR3 sequence is 14 residues long. Germline CDR1 SGHAT, CDR2 FQNNGV. Trimming removed 4 bases from V and 0 bases from J; junction bases left unmatched: 2. Here the CDR3 DNA reads TGTGCCAGCAGCTGGGACAGGTCCTCCTACGAGCAGTACTTC. Its translation is CASSWDRSSYEQYF. Full variable domain (remainder filled in from reference TRBV11-2 and TRBJ2-7): EAGVAQSPRYKIIEKRQSVAFWCNPISGHATLYWYQQILGQGPKLLIQFQNNGVVDDSQLPKDRFSAERLKGVDSTLKIQPAKLEDSAVYLCASSWDRSSYEQYFGPGTRLTVT.

The rearrangement uses TRBV5-1 and TRBJ2-5; 10 bases fit TRBD1. The V gene's germline CDR1 is SGHRS and CDR2 YFSETQ. This CDR3 has 13 residues. After removal of 4 bases from V and 5 bases from J, the junction contained 2 bases not matched to a gene. In DNA form, the CDR3 reads TGCGCCAGCAGCCCGGGACAGGGGGAGACCCAGTACTTC. Protein sequence: CASSPGQGETQYF.

The chain employs TRBV6-2 or TRBV6-3 and TRBJ2-5; possible D gene TRBD2, 5 bases. V was pared by 5 bases and J by 4 bases, with 14 bases between. The CDR3 runs to 14 residues. CDR1 and CDR2 (germline): MNHEY, SVGEGT. CDR3 bases: TGTGCCAGCAGTCAAGGAACCCGGGGAGAGACCCAGTACTTC. This sequence encodes CASSQGTRGETQYF.

The chain has TRBV28 and TRBJ1-5; D call uncertain. Germline V gene sequence: CDR1 MDHEN, CDR2 SYDVKM. Trimming shortened V by 7 bases and J by 6 bases, and 13 bases separated the two germline ends. The CDR3 length is 13 residues. The CDR3 region has the DNA TGTGCCAGCACTCCAACTTTGATTCAGCCCCAGCATTTT. Translating gives CASTPTLIQPQHF.